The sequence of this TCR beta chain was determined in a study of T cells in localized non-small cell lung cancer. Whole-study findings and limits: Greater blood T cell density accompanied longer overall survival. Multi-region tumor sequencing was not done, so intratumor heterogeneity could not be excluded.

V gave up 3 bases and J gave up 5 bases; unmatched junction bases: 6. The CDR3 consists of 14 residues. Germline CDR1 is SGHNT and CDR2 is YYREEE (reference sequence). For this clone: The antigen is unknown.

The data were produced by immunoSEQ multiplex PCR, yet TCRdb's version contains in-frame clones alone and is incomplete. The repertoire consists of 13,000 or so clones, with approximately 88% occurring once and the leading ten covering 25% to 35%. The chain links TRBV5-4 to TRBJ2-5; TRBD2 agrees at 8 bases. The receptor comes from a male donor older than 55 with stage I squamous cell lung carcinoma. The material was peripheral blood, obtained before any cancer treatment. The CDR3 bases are TGTGCCAGCAGCTCAGGGCCTAGCGGGGAGACCCAGTACTTC. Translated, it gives CASSSGPSGETQYF.